Listed below are T cell receptor beta chains from one sample, sequenced in a study of CD8 T cells in ankylosing spondylitis. TCRdb itself ran the 5' RACE reads through MiXCR, one entry per CDR3 protein. This sample has around 480,000 distinct CDR3 sequences, with approximately 17% found just once. Sample: blood, either unsorted or a sorted T cell fraction (not recorded which). The receptors were sampled from a male donor with ankylosing spondylitis. Both conserved end residues are part of each CDR3. D genes are given only for firm matches. The size entry is marked missing in some rows and otherwise reads once, few, many or a size class.

clone_size: many
j_call: TRBJ2-1
v_call: TRBV9
d_call: TRBD2
cdr3_aa: CASSPGGTSGYSSYNEQFF
cdr3_nt: TGTGCCAGCAGCCCCGGAGGGACTAGCGGATATAGCTCCTACAATGAGCAGTTCTTC

clone_size: .
j_call: TRBJ1-2
v_call: TRBV6-1
d_call: .
cdr3_aa: CASSEFMGSHYGYTF
cdr3_nt: TGTGCCAGCAGTGAATTTATGGGGAGCCACTATGGCTACACCTTC

clone_size: few
j_call: TRBJ2-1
v_call: TRBV12-3/TRBV12-4
d_call: .
cdr3_aa: CASSSPNLLGNEQFF
cdr3_nt: TGTGCCAGCAGTTCCCCGAATCTGCTCGGGAATGAGCAGTTCTTC

clone_size: .
j_call: TRBJ1-1
v_call: TRBV30
d_call: TRBD1
cdr3_aa: CAWSVLTGGAEAFF
cdr3_nt: TGTGCCTGGAGTGTACTGACAGGGGGCGCCGAAGCTTTCTTT

clone_size: few
j_call: TRBJ2-7
v_call: TRBV28
d_call: .
cdr3_aa: CASSIQLYEQYF
cdr3_nt: TGTGCCAGCAGTATACAGCTCTACGAGCAGTACTTC

clone_size: few
j_call: TRBJ2-1
v_call: TRBV20-1
d_call: TRBD2
cdr3_aa: CSARGPAGVRNEQFF
cdr3_nt: TGCAGTGCTAGAGGTCCAGCGGGAGTGAGGAATGAGCAGTTCTTC

clone_size: few
j_call: TRBJ2-1
v_call: TRBV20-1
d_call: .
cdr3_aa: CSAPLGDNEQFF
cdr3_nt: TGCAGTGCCCCCCTCGGGGACAATGAGCAGTTCTTC

clone_size: .
j_call: TRBJ2-5
v_call: TRBV5-4
d_call: .
cdr3_aa: CASSPQKSLETQYF
cdr3_nt: TGTGCCAGCAGCCCACAAAAATCATTAGAGACCCAGTACTTC

clone_size: .
j_call: TRBJ2-5
v_call: TRBV3-1
d_call: TRBD2
cdr3_aa: CASSQETRLAADQETQYF
cdr3_nt: TGTGCCAGCAGCCAAGAAACTCGACTAGCAGCCGATCAAGAGACCCAGTACTTC

clone_size: many
j_call: TRBJ1-2
v_call: TRBV4-2
d_call: .
cdr3_aa: CASSQEGRGYTF
cdr3_nt: TGTGCCAGCAGCCAAGAGGGGCGCGGCTACACCTTC

clone_size: .
j_call: TRBJ2-1
v_call: TRBV7-8
d_call: TRBD2
cdr3_aa: CASRPLAGGPGNEQFF
cdr3_nt: TGTGCCAGCAGGCCCCTAGCGGGAGGGCCGGGGAATGAGCAGTTCTTC

clone_size: many
j_call: TRBJ2-5
v_call: TRBV5-1
d_call: .
cdr3_aa: CASSLSQKETQYF
cdr3_nt: TGCGCCAGCAGCTTGAGTCAGAAAGAGACCCAGTACTTC

clone_size: .
j_call: TRBJ2-7
v_call: TRBV5-1
d_call: TRBD1
cdr3_aa: CASSTPGTGFHEQYF
cdr3_nt: TGCGCCAGCAGCACCCCCGGGACAGGGTTCCACGAGCAGTACTTC

clone_size: .
j_call: TRBJ1-2
v_call: TRBV7-2
d_call: TRBD1
cdr3_aa: CASSRDRSYGYTF
cdr3_nt: TGTGCCAGCAGCAGGGACAGGAGCTATGGCTACACCTTC

clone_size: few
j_call: TRBJ2-5
v_call: TRBV5-1
d_call: TRBD2
cdr3_aa: CASSFSSGRAGETQYF
cdr3_nt: TGCGCCAGCAGCTTTTCTAGCGGGAGGGCCGGGGAGACCCAGTACTTC

clone_size: .
j_call: TRBJ2-5
v_call: TRBV6-2/TRBV6-3
d_call: .
cdr3_aa: CASSYYGGKETQYF
cdr3_nt: TGTGCCAGCAGTTATTATGGGGGGAAGGAGACCCAGTACTTC

clone_size: many
j_call: TRBJ2-3
v_call: TRBV29-1
d_call: TRBD1
cdr3_aa: CSGDRGGTDTQYF
cdr3_nt: TGCAGCGGTGACAGGGGGGGGACAGATACGCAGTATTTT

clone_size: many
j_call: TRBJ2-1
v_call: TRBV29-1
d_call: .
cdr3_aa: CSVLDSPPYNEQFF
cdr3_nt: TGCAGCGTGCTCGACAGCCCCCCCTACAATGAGCAGTTCTTC

clone_size: few
j_call: TRBJ2-5
v_call: TRBV4-1
d_call: TRBD2
cdr3_aa: CASSQDGRDQETQYF
cdr3_nt: TGCGCCAGCAGCCAAGATGGGAGGGACCAAGAGACCCAGTACTTC

clone_size: many
j_call: TRBJ1-1
v_call: TRBV28
d_call: .
cdr3_aa: CASSLRKSNTEAFF
cdr3_nt: TGTGCCAGCAGTTTACGCAAGTCGAACACTGAAGCTTTCTTT

clone_size: .
j_call: TRBJ1-1
v_call: TRBV5-1
d_call: .
cdr3_aa: CASSPRGWAEAFF
cdr3_nt: TGCGCCAGCAGCCCTCGGGGGTGGGCTGAAGCTTTCTTT

clone_size: .
j_call: TRBJ2-2
v_call: TRBV20-1
d_call: .
cdr3_aa: CSAWGPGRENTGELFF
cdr3_nt: TGCAGTGCTTGGGGCCCGGGACGAGAGAACACCGGGGAGCTGTTTTTT

clone_size: few
j_call: TRBJ2-2
v_call: TRBV5-1
d_call: .
cdr3_aa: CASSFRVGTGELFF
cdr3_nt: TGCGCCAGCAGCTTCAGGGTTGGCACCGGGGAGCTGTTTTTT

clone_size: few
j_call: TRBJ1-5
v_call: TRBV7-8
d_call: .
cdr3_aa: CASSLDTGPNQPQHF
cdr3_nt: TGTGCCAGCAGCTTAGATACAGGCCCTAATCAGCCCCAGCATTTT

clone_size: few
j_call: TRBJ1-4
v_call: TRBV12-3/TRBV12-4
d_call: .
cdr3_aa: CASSFRQGVGQEKLFF
cdr3_nt: TGTGCCAGCAGTTTTAGGCAGGGTGTAGGTCAGGAAAAACTGTTTTTT

clone_size: many
j_call: TRBJ2-7
v_call: TRBV3-1
d_call: TRBD2
cdr3_aa: CASSPGTSGAYEQYF
cdr3_nt: TGTGCCAGCAGCCCCGGGACTAGCGGGGCCTACGAGCAGTACTTC

clone_size: few
j_call: TRBJ2-3
v_call: TRBV29-1
d_call: TRBD2
cdr3_aa: CSVGKGTSRTDTQYF
cdr3_nt: TGCAGCGTCGGGAAGGGGACTAGCCGCACAGATACGCAGTATTTT

clone_size: once
j_call: TRBJ2-7
v_call: TRBV20-1
d_call: TRBD2
cdr3_aa: CSARAPLAGGTYEQYF
cdr3_nt: TGCAGTGCTAGAGCCCCATTGGCGGGAGGAACCTACGAGCAGTACTTC

clone_size: .
j_call: TRBJ1-5
v_call: TRBV9
d_call: TRBD1
cdr3_aa: CASSVGQGLNNQPQHF
cdr3_nt: TGTGCCAGCAGCGTGGGACAGGGGTTGAACAATCAGCCCCAGCATTTT

clone_size: .
j_call: TRBJ2-1
v_call: TRBV4-2
d_call: TRBD2
cdr3_aa: CASSHPIAGPPHEQFF
cdr3_nt: TGTGCCAGCAGCCATCCTATAGCGGGACCGCCCCATGAGCAGTTCTTC

clone_size: few
j_call: TRBJ2-1
v_call: TRBV12-3/TRBV12-4
d_call: TRBD2
cdr3_aa: CASTVRTSGTYNEQFF
cdr3_nt: TGTGCCAGCACCGTAAGGACTAGCGGAACCTACAATGAGCAGTTCTTC

clone_size: few
j_call: TRBJ1-3
v_call: TRBV28
d_call: .
cdr3_aa: CASSPPRHYSGNTIYF
cdr3_nt: TGTGCCAGCAGTCCACCCCGGCATTACTCTGGAAACACCATATATTTT

clone_size: many
j_call: TRBJ2-7
v_call: TRBV7-2
d_call: .
cdr3_aa: CASSEQGLISYEQYF
cdr3_nt: TGTGCCAGCAGTGAGCAGGGCTTAATCTCCTACGAGCAGTACTTC

clone_size: .
j_call: TRBJ2-5
v_call: TRBV9
d_call: TRBD2
cdr3_aa: CASSTSGSWMETQYF
cdr3_nt: TGTGCCAGCAGCACTAGCGGGAGCTGGATGGAGACCCAGTACTTC

clone_size: .
j_call: TRBJ1-1
v_call: TRBV5-1
d_call: .
cdr3_aa: CASSFLAGPGEAFF
cdr3_nt: TGCGCCAGCAGCTTCCTTGCAGGGCCGGGGGAAGCTTTCTTT

clone_size: few
j_call: TRBJ2-6
v_call: TRBV6-1
d_call: .
cdr3_aa: CASSLGGGTGANVLTF
cdr3_nt: TGTGCCAGCTCCCTGGGGGGTGGGACTGGGGCCAACGTCCTGACTTTC

clone_size: few
j_call: TRBJ2-3
v_call: TRBV20-1
d_call: TRBD2
cdr3_aa: CSAGLAGANSPDTQYF
cdr3_nt: TGCAGTGCCGGACTAGCGGGGGCTAACTCCCCAGATACGCAGTATTTT

clone_size: .
j_call: TRBJ2-5
v_call: TRBV11-2
d_call: .
cdr3_aa: CASRQGGFEETQYF
cdr3_nt: TGTGCCAGTCGACAGGGAGGATTTGAAGAGACCCAGTACTTC

clone_size: .
j_call: TRBJ2-7
v_call: TRBV5-6
d_call: TRBD2
cdr3_aa: CASSNALPGGGTYEQYF
cdr3_nt: TGTGCCAGCAGCAACGCGCTCCCGGGCGGGGGAACCTACGAGCAGTACTTC

clone_size: many
j_call: TRBJ1-6
v_call: TRBV12-3/TRBV12-4
d_call: .
cdr3_aa: CASSLGNSPLHF
cdr3_nt: TGTGCCAGCAGCCTGGGTAATTCACCCCTCCACTTT

clone_size: .
j_call: TRBJ1-6
v_call: TRBV12-3/TRBV12-4
d_call: .
cdr3_aa: CASRSGRNYNSPLHF
cdr3_nt: TGTGCCAGCAGATCTGGACGGAACTATAATTCACCCCTCCACTTT

clone_size: few
j_call: TRBJ2-1
v_call: TRBV14
d_call: .
cdr3_aa: CASSLYPDTYNEQFF
cdr3_nt: TGTGCCAGCAGCCTCTACCCGGACACCTACAATGAGCAGTTCTTC